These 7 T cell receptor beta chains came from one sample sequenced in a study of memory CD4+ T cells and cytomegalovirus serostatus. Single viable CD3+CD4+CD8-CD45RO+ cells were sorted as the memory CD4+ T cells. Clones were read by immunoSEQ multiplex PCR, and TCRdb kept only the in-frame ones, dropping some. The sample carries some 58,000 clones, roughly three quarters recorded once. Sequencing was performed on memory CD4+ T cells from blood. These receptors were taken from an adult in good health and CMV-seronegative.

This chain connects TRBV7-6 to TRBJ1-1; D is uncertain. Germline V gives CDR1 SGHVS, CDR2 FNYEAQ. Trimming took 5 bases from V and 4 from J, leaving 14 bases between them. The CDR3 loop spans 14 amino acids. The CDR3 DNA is TGTGCCAGCAGCCTAGGTCAATCGGCCACTGAAGCTTTCTTT. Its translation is CASSLGQSATEAFF.

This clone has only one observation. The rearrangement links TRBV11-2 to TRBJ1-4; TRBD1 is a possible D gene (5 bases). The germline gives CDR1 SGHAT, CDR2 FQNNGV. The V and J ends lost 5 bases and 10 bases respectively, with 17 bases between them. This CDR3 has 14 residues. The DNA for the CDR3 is TGTGCCAGCAGCCCATGGGGGATTGAGGGAAAACTGTTTTTT. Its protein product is CASSPWGIEGKLFF. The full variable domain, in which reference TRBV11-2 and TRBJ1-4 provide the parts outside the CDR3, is EAGVAQSPRYKIIEKRQSVAFWCNPISGHATLYWYQQILGQGPKLLIQFQNNGVVDDSQLPKDRFSAERLKGVDSTLKIQPAKLEDSAVYLCASSPWGIEGKLFFGSGTQLSVL.

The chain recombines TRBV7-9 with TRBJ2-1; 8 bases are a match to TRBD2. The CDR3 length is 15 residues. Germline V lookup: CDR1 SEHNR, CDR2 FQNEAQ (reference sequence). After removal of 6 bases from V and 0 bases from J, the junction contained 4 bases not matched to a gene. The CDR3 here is CASSRGGSSYNEQFF. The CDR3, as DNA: TGTGCCAGCAGTCGCGGGGGGAGCTCCTACAATGAGCAGTTCTTC. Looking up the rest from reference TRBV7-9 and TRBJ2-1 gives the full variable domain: DTGVSQNPRHKITKRGQNVTFRCDPISEHNRLYWYRQTLGQGPEFLTYFQNEAQLEKSRLLSDRFSAERPKGSFSTLEIQRTEQGDSAMYLCASSRGGSSYNEQFFGPGTRLTVL.

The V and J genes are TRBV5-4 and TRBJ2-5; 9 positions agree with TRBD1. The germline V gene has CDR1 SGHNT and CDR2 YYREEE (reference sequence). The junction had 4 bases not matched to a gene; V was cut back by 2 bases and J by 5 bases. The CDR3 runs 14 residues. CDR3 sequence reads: CASSLQGAGETQYF. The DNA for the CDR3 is TGTGCCAGCAGCTTACAGGGGGCTGGGGAGACCCAGTACTTC.

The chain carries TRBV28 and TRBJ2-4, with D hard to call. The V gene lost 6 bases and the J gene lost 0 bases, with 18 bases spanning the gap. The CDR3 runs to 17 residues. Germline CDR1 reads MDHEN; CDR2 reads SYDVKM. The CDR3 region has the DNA TGTGCCAGCAGCTCACGACGAAGGACGGTAGCCAAAAACATTCAGTACTTC. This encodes CASSSRRRTVAKNIQYF.

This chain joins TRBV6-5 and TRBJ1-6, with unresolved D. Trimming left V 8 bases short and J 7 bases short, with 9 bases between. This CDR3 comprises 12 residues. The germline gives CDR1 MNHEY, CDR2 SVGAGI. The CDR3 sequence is CASGRLNSPLHF. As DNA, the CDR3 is TGTGCCAGCGGCCGCCTGAATTCACCCCTCCACTTT.

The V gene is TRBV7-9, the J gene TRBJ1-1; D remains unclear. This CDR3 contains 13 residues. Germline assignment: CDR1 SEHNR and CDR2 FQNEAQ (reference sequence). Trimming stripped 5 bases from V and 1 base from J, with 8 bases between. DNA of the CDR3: TGTGCCAGCAGCCAAGCGGGGAACACTGAAGCTTTCTTT. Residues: CASSQAGNTEAFF.